These T cell receptor beta chains were read from a single sample in a study of PD-L1 blockade in urothelial cancer. The method was immunoSEQ multiplex PCR; TCRdb's version includes in-frame clones alone and lacks a portion of them. Among tens of thousands of clones listed, 70% to 85% were seen once. The input for sequencing was PBMCs, taken around atezolizumab (anti-PD-L1) treatment. Receptors were obtained from a man aged 50 or older with urothelial cancer. CDR3s include the opening cysteine and the closing phenylalanine or tryptophan. Fields, in order: V gene, clone size, J gene, D gene, CDR3 DNA, CDR3 protein. The D gene is left open where the match is weak. Clone size, where shown, is once, few, many, or a class for clones that have expanded.

v_gene: TRBV5-4; abundance: once; j_gene: TRBJ2-7; d_gene: NA; CDR3nt: TGTGCCAGCCGGGTCCGGGACGAGCAGTACTTC; CDR3aa: CASRVRDEQYF
v_gene: TRBV10-3; abundance: few; j_gene: TRBJ2-1; d_gene: TRBD2; CDR3nt: TGTGCCATCAGCGGGGCTCGGACTAGCGGGAGCCGAGATGAGCAGTTCTTC; CDR3aa: CAISGARTSGSRDEQFF
v_gene: TRBV7-2; abundance: NA; j_gene: TRBJ2-1; d_gene: NA; CDR3nt: TGTGCCAGCAGCTTAGCGCCTTGGACCGGGAGAGCCCACAATGAGCAGTTCTTC; CDR3aa: CASSLAPWTGRAHNEQFF
v_gene: TRBV5-4; abundance: NA; j_gene: TRBJ2-1; d_gene: TRBD1; CDR3nt: TGCGCCAGCAGCCATGCCGTTACCGGGACAGGGGGCACTGAGCAGTTCTTC; CDR3aa: CASSHAVTGTGGTEQFF
v_gene: TRBV18; abundance: NA; j_gene: TRBJ1-5; d_gene: NA; CDR3nt: TGTGCCAGCTCTCAGGGAAGCAATCAGCCCCAGCATTTT; CDR3aa: CASSQGSNQPQHF
v_gene: TRBV11-2; abundance: NA; j_gene: TRBJ2-1; d_gene: TRBD2; CDR3nt: TGTGCCAGCAGCTTAGTGCCTAGCGGGAGGCGGATAAATGAGCAGTTCTTC; CDR3aa: CASSLVPSGRRINEQFF
v_gene: TRBV27; abundance: NA; j_gene: TRBJ2-7; d_gene: NA; CDR3nt: TGTGCCAGCAGTTTCGGGACTTACTACGAGCAGTACTTC; CDR3aa: CASSFGTYYEQYF
v_gene: TRBV30; abundance: NA; j_gene: TRBJ2-5; d_gene: TRBD1; CDR3nt: TGTGCCTGGAGTCCGCCCCTGGACAGGGGGCACTTCGGAGAGACCCAGTACTTC; CDR3aa: CAWSPPLDRGHFGETQYF
v_gene: TRBV7-2; abundance: NA; j_gene: TRBJ2-7; d_gene: NA; CDR3nt: TGTGCCAGCAGCCTTAGGGGGGAGGGGAACGTGAACTACGAGCAGTACTTC; CDR3aa: CASSLRGEGNVNYEQYF
v_gene: TRBV28; abundance: NA; j_gene: TRBJ2-1; d_gene: TRBD2; CDR3nt: TGTGCCAGCAGTTCCTGGACTAGCGGGCGGGGCAATGAGCAGTTCTTC; CDR3aa: CASSSWTSGRGNEQFF
v_gene: TRBV9; abundance: NA; j_gene: TRBJ2-5; d_gene: TRBD2; CDR3nt: TGTGCCAGCAGCGGGGGACTAGCGGGCTCCCAAGAGACCCAGTACTTC; CDR3aa: CASSGGLAGSQETQYF
v_gene: TRBV4-1; abundance: NA; j_gene: TRBJ2-7; d_gene: TRBD1; CDR3nt: TGCGCCAGCAGCCACGGGACAGCCAATTCCTACGAGCAGTACTTC; CDR3aa: CASSHGTANSYEQYF
v_gene: TRBV6-5; abundance: NA; j_gene: TRBJ2-7; d_gene: NA; CDR3nt: TGTGCCAGCAGTTACGTGGCGGGCTCCTACGAGCAGTACTTC; CDR3aa: CASSYVAGSYEQYF
v_gene: TRBV29-1; abundance: NA; j_gene: TRBJ2-2; d_gene: NA; CDR3nt: TGCAGCGTTGAAAAGGGGCTTCCAAACACCGGGGAGCTGTTTTTT; CDR3aa: CSVEKGLPNTGELFF
v_gene: TRBV6-6; abundance: NA; j_gene: TRBJ1-6; d_gene: NA; CDR3nt: TGTGCCAGCAGTTCCCCCCAGGGGCGGGGGAATTCACCCCTCCACTTT; CDR3aa: CASSSPQGRGNSPLHF
v_gene: TRBV5-6; abundance: NA; j_gene: TRBJ2-3; d_gene: TRBD2; CDR3nt: TGTGCCAGCAGCACAGGACTAGCGGGGGCCCAGGGGGGGACAGATACGCAGTATTTT; CDR3aa: CASSTGLAGAQGGTDTQYF
v_gene: TRBV7-8; abundance: NA; j_gene: TRBJ2-2; d_gene: TRBD2; CDR3nt: TGTGCCAGCACCACTAGGATGGTTAGCGGGGGGAAAAACACCGGGGAGCTGTTTTTT; CDR3aa: CASTTRMVSGGKNTGELFF
v_gene: TRBV5-1; abundance: NA; j_gene: TRBJ1-2; d_gene: NA; CDR3nt: TGCGCCAGCAGCTTGAGCCCAGGGGAGGGCTATGGCTACACCTTC; CDR3aa: CASSLSPGEGYGYTF
v_gene: TRBV10-1; abundance: few; j_gene: TRBJ2-1; d_gene: TRBD2; CDR3nt: TGCGCCAGCAGTTATACCGGGACTAGCGTCGGTGAGCAGTTCTTC; CDR3aa: CASSYTGTSVGEQFF
v_gene: TRBV7-6; abundance: NA; j_gene: TRBJ2-1; d_gene: NA; CDR3nt: TGTGCCAGCAGCTTAAGAGCCCGACTAGGGATGGGCTCCTACAATGAGCAGTTCTTC; CDR3aa: CASSLRARLGMGSYNEQFF
v_gene: TRBV11-2; abundance: NA; j_gene: TRBJ2-5; d_gene: TRBD1; CDR3nt: TGTGCCAGCAGCTTAGGGGACAGGGGATACCAAGAGACCCAGTACTTC; CDR3aa: CASSLGDRGYQETQYF
v_gene: TRBV5-6; abundance: NA; j_gene: TRBJ1-2; d_gene: TRBD1; CDR3nt: TGTGCCAGCAGCTTGCATCGGGACAGCTGGGAGAATGGCTACACCTTC; CDR3aa: CASSLHRDSWENGYTF
v_gene: TRBV9; abundance: few; j_gene: TRBJ2-2; d_gene: NA; CDR3nt: TGTGCCAGCAGCGTAGCAGGGGAGGAGCTGTTTTTT; CDR3aa: CASSVAGEELFF
v_gene: TRBV6-5; abundance: NA; j_gene: TRBJ2-5; d_gene: NA; CDR3nt: TGTGCCAGCAGTTACTCGATCCTAGACGAGACCCAGTACTTC; CDR3aa: CASSYSILDETQYF
v_gene: TRBV9; abundance: NA; j_gene: TRBJ2-5; d_gene: TRBD2; CDR3nt: TGTGCCAGCAGCGTAGCAGTTAGCGGGGCAGGGACCCAGTACTTC; CDR3aa: CASSVAVSGAGTQYF
v_gene: TRBV7-2; abundance: NA; j_gene: TRBJ1-3; d_gene: NA; CDR3nt: TGTGCCAGCAGCATTAGTCCGGGAAACACCATATATTTT; CDR3aa: CASSISPGNTIYF
v_gene: TRBV19; abundance: once; j_gene: TRBJ2-7; d_gene: NA; CDR3nt: TGTGCCAGTAGTAGGACGGACAGCTCCTACGAGCAGTACTTC; CDR3aa: CASSRTDSSYEQYF
v_gene: TRBV10-3; abundance: NA; j_gene: TRBJ2-1; d_gene: TRBD2; CDR3nt: TGTGCCATCAGTGGAGTAGCGGGAGGTGGTAATGAGCAGTTCTTC; CDR3aa: CAISGVAGGGNEQFF
v_gene: TRBV10-1; abundance: few; j_gene: TRBJ2-3; d_gene: TRBD1; CDR3nt: TGCGCCAGCAGTGTAGGCAGGGGGCGACCAGATACGCAGTATTTT; CDR3aa: CASSVGRGRPDTQYF
v_gene: TRBV18; abundance: NA; j_gene: TRBJ1-1; d_gene: NA; CDR3nt: TGTGCCAGCTCACCCCTCCGGGGAGGGGAGAACACTGAAGCTTTCTTT; CDR3aa: CASSPLRGGENTEAFF
v_gene: TRBV7-6; abundance: once; j_gene: TRBJ2-7; d_gene: NA; CDR3nt: TGTGCCAGCAGCTTAGTGGGGGGGGCAGGCCGTCCCTACGAGCAGTACTTC; CDR3aa: CASSLVGGAGRPYEQYF
v_gene: TRBV6-5; abundance: NA; j_gene: TRBJ1-5; d_gene: NA; CDR3nt: TGTGCCAGCAGTTACGGCAGAAGCAATCAGCCCCAGCATTTT; CDR3aa: CASSYGRSNQPQHF
v_gene: TRBV29-1; abundance: NA; j_gene: TRBJ1-1; d_gene: NA; CDR3nt: TGCAGCGTTGTTCGACAGCTTAACACTGAAGCTTTCTTT; CDR3aa: CSVVRQLNTEAFF
v_gene: TRBV7-8; abundance: NA; j_gene: TRBJ1-4; d_gene: TRBD1; CDR3nt: TGTGCCAGCAGCTCGACAGGGGGCAGAGAAAAACTGTTTTTT; CDR3aa: CASSSTGGREKLFF
v_gene: TRBV28; abundance: few; j_gene: TRBJ2-1; d_gene: NA; CDR3nt: TGTGCCAGCAGGGTCCGGGACTACAATGAGCAGTTCTTC; CDR3aa: CASRVRDYNEQFF
v_gene: TRBV7-7; abundance: NA; j_gene: TRBJ1-1; d_gene: TRBD1; CDR3nt: TGTGCTAGCAGTCGAGGACAGGGGGGTGAAGCTTTCTTT; CDR3aa: CASSRGQGGEAFF
v_gene: TRBV29-1; abundance: NA; j_gene: TRBJ2-1; d_gene: NA; CDR3nt: TGCAGCGTTGCCCCCCTATGGGGGGGGGCGGGGGATGAGCAGTTCTTC; CDR3aa: CSVAPLWGGAGDEQFF
v_gene: TRBV6-6; abundance: NA; j_gene: TRBJ1-5; d_gene: TRBD1; CDR3nt: TGTGCCAGCAGTTACTCGGGACAGGGATTTAGTCAGCCCCAGCATTTT; CDR3aa: CASSYSGQGFSQPQHF
v_gene: TRBV18; abundance: NA; j_gene: TRBJ1-2; d_gene: NA; CDR3nt: TGTGCCAGCTCACCACTCCGGGGATCGTCCTATGGCTACACCTTC; CDR3aa: CASSPLRGSSYGYTF
v_gene: TRBV6-6; abundance: NA; j_gene: TRBJ1-4; d_gene: TRBD1; CDR3nt: TGTGCCAGCAGTTACGGAGGGACAGGAGGTGAAAAACTGTTTTTT; CDR3aa: CASSYGGTGGEKLFF
v_gene: TRBV11-2; abundance: NA; j_gene: TRBJ1-3; d_gene: NA; CDR3nt: TGTGCCAGCAGTCCAGACTACTCTGGAAACACCATATATTTT; CDR3aa: CASSPDYSGNTIYF
v_gene: TRBV11-2; abundance: NA; j_gene: TRBJ2-3; d_gene: TRBD2; CDR3nt: TGTGCCAGCAGCTTAGGTTTACTAGCGGCTAGCACAGATACGCAGTATTTT; CDR3aa: CASSLGLLAASTDTQYF
v_gene: TRBV5-1; abundance: NA; j_gene: TRBJ2-7; d_gene: TRBD2; CDR3nt: TGCGCCAGCAGCTCGACTAGCGGGGATTACGAGCAGTACTTC; CDR3aa: CASSSTSGDYEQYF
v_gene: TRBV15; abundance: NA; j_gene: TRBJ2-1; d_gene: TRBD2; CDR3nt: TGTGCCACCAGTCTGACCGGGACTAGCGGGATTATTCGGTTTGGGGAGCAGTTCTTC; CDR3aa: CATSLTGTSGIIRFGEQFF
v_gene: TRBV19; abundance: NA; j_gene: TRBJ1-5; d_gene: TRBD1; CDR3nt: TGTGCCAGTAGTATAGAACAGGGGGCGCGTATAGGGCAGCCCCAGCATTTT; CDR3aa: CASSIEQGARIGQPQHF
v_gene: TRBV7-7; abundance: few; j_gene: TRBJ2-2; d_gene: NA; CDR3nt: TGTGCTAGCAGCCAGTCGGGGGCCGGGGAGCTGTTTTTT; CDR3aa: CASSQSGAGELFF
v_gene: TRBV28; abundance: NA; j_gene: TRBJ2-1; d_gene: NA; CDR3nt: TGTGCCAGCAGCAACGCTTCCCAGCGGCTTCTACAATGGGAGCAGTTCTTC; CDR3aa: CASSNASQRLLQWEQFF
v_gene: TRBV27; abundance: NA; j_gene: TRBJ2-7; d_gene: TRBD2; CDR3nt: TGTGCCAGCAGTTTTAGCGGGTTTGGGAACGAGCAGTACTTC; CDR3aa: CASSFSGFGNEQYF
v_gene: TRBV29-1; abundance: NA; j_gene: TRBJ2-7; d_gene: NA; CDR3nt: TGCAGCGGAATCGTCACAGGGACCTCCGAGCAGTACTTC; CDR3aa: CSGIVTGTSEQYF
v_gene: TRBV7-2; abundance: NA; j_gene: TRBJ2-7; d_gene: TRBD2; CDR3nt: TGTGCCAGCAGCTCGGGCGGGGGACCCGCCTACGAGCAGTACTTC; CDR3aa: CASSSGGGPAYEQYF